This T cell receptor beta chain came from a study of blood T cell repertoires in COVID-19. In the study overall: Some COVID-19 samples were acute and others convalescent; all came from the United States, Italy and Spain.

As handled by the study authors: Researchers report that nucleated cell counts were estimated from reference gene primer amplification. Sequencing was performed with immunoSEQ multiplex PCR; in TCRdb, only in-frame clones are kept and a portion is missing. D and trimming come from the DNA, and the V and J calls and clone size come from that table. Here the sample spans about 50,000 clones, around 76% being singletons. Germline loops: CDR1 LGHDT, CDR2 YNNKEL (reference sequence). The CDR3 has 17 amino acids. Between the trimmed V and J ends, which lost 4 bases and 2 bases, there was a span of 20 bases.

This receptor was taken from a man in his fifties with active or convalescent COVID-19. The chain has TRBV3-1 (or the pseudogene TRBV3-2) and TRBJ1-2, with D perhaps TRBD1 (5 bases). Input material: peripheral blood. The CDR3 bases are TGTGCCAGCAGCCTAAGAAACGGGGGGTTAGGCAACTATGGCTACACCTTC. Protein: CASSLRNGGLGNYGYTF.